These 19 T cell receptor beta chains share one sample of origin, sequenced in a study of cytomegalovirus exposure and HLA in healthy donors. Use of 60 Vbeta and 13 Jbeta primers characterized the PCR. Profiling relied on immunoSEQ multiplex PCR, and the TCRdb table lists in-frame clones only, not all of them. This sample's clone table lists around 210,000 clones. The sequencing sample was made of PBMCs. These TCRs come from a girl aged 2-10 years in good health and CMV-seropositive.

Comment on this clone: This same CDR3 is encoded by further DNA sequences in the sample. The rearrangement uses TRBV9 and TRBJ2-6; D is possibly TRBD2 (5 bases). CDR1 is SGDLS and CDR2 is YYNGEE in the germline V gene. This CDR3 contains 15 residues. Trimming removed 0 bases at V and 1 base at J, with 5 bases between. CDR3 sequence: CASSVGGSGANVLTF. As DNA, the CDR3 is TGTGCCAGCAGCGTAGGAGGGTCTGGGGCCAACGTCCTGACTTTC.

The genes are TRBV6-1 and TRBJ2-1; 13 bases fit TRBD2. V shed 5 bases and J 7 bases; nucleotides not matched to a gene: 5. The CDR3 is 15 amino acids. CDR1 MNHNS and CDR2 SASEGT come from the germline V gene. In DNA form, the CDR3 reads TGTGCCAGCAGTCAGACTAGCGGGAGGAGGAATGAGCAGTTCTTC. Its protein product is CASSQTSGRRNEQFF.

The V gene is TRBV11-2, the J gene TRBJ2-7, with 9 bases that match TRBD1. The V gene's germline CDR1 is SGHAT and CDR2 FQNNGV. CDR3 size: 15 residues. Trimming cost V 4 bases and J 2 bases; bases outside gene matches: 6. The CDR3 is CASSSYRGRTYEQYF. CDR3 DNA sequence: TGTGCCAGCAGCTCGTACAGGGGGCGCACCTACGAGCAGTACTTC.

V gene TRBV6-4 combines with J gene TRBJ2-1, with a possible D match to TRBD2 (6 bases). CDR1 and CDR2 from the germline V gene are MRHNA and SNTAGT. The CDR3 contains 13 residues. Trimming took off 4 bases at V and 9 bases at J, with 13 bases between the two ends. CDR3 region: CASSATSVSEQFF. CDR3 in DNA: TGTGCCAGCAGTGCGACTAGTGTCAGTGAGCAGTTCTTC.

The J gene is TRBJ1-1, the V gene TRBV6-1, with 8 bases fitting TRBD1. The germline V gene encodes CDR1 MNHNS and CDR2 SASEGT. The CDR3 runs 12 residues. V was pared by 7 bases and J by 4 bases, with 2 bases of the junction left unmatched. CDR3 amino acids: CASTTGGTEAFF. The DNA of the CDR3 is TGTGCCAGCACCACAGGGGGCACTGAAGCTTTCTTT.

V and J are TRBV10-2 and TRBJ2-5; a possible D gene is TRBD2 (7 bases). With the DNA end fitting TRBJ2-7 better, the J assignment may be wrong. The CDR3 length is 12 residues. CDR1 WSHSY and CDR2 SAAADI come from the germline V gene. The CDR3 sequence: CASRRGGYEQYF. The DNA of the CDR3 is TGCGCCAGCAGGAGGGGGGGCTACGAGCAGTACTTC.

The chain is built from TRBV13 and TRBJ2-2, with 7 bases aligning to TRBD1. CDR1 is PRHDT and CDR2 is FYEKMQ in the germline V gene (reference sequence). The CDR3 spans 17 residues. V lost 3 bases, J lost 0 bases, and 7 bases stayed unmatched. Written as DNA, the CDR3 is TGTGCCAGCAGCTTCTCCCGACAGGGACCGAACACCGGGGAGCTGTTTTTT. The encoded protein is CASSFSRQGPNTGELFF.

The chain joins TRBV11-2 to TRBJ2-7; D gene uncertain. V was pared by 3 bases and J by 0 bases, with 9 bases between. Germline V gene data show CDR1 as SGHAT and CDR2 as FQNNGV. The CDR3 consists of 14 residues. The CDR3: CASSFLSSSYEQYF. In nucleotides, the CDR3 is TGTGCCAGCAGCTTTTTGTCCAGCTCCTACGAGCAGTACTTC. Based on the CDR3 plus reference TRBV11-2 and TRBJ2-7, the full variable domain is EAGVAQSPRYKIIEKRQSVAFWCNPISGHATLYWYQQILGQGPKLLIQFQNNGVVDDSQLPKDRFSAERLKGVDSTLKIQPAKLEDSAVYLCASSFLSSSYEQYFGPGTRLTVT.

The gene calls are TRBV18 and TRBJ1-1, with 8 bases identical to TRBD1. The J segment lost 8 bases and the V segment lost 2 bases, leaving 10 bases of the junction unmatched. This CDR3 is 15 amino acids long. The germline gives CDR1 KGHSH, CDR2 LQKENI. As DNA, the CDR3 is TGTGCCAGCTCACCAGGGGGAGGACAGGGAGTAGAAGCTTTCTTT. Amino acids: CASSPGGGQGVEAFF.

The chain joins TRBV19 to TRBJ1-1; D is undetermined. In germline, CDR1 is LNHDA, CDR2 SQIVND (reference sequence). The CDR3 spans 12 residues. V dropped 4 bases and J dropped 8 bases, with 11 bases sitting between them. The CDR3 DNA follows: TGTGCCAGTAGTAGACATCTTTGGGAAGCTTTCTTT. Protein product: CASSRHLWEAFF.

The chain recombines TRBV14 with TRBJ2-7; 7 bases align to TRBD2. Per germline, CDR1 SGHDN and CDR2 FVKESK. The CDR3 consists of 15 residues. V was clipped by 2 bases and J by 5 bases; unmatched bases: 9. As DNA, the CDR3 is TGTGCCAGCAGCCAAAGTGCGGGAGCAGGTCACGAGCAGTACTTC. Protein sequence: CASSQSAGAGHEQYF. Full variable domain (missing parts from reference TRBV14 and TRBJ2-7): EAGVTQFPSHSVIEKGQTVTLRCDPISGHDNLYWYRRVMGKEIKFLLHFVKESKQDESGMPNNRFLAERTGGTYSTLKVQPAELEDSGVYFCASSQSAGAGHEQYFGPGTRLTVT.

This CDR3 is CASSPLAGYSGANVLTF. The CDR3 DNA reads TGTGCCAGCAGTCCACTAGCGGGGTACTCTGGGGCCAACGTCCTGACTTTC. This chain connects TRBV28 to TRBJ2-6, with 10 nucleotides matching TRBD2. CDR3 length equals 17 residues. V lost 5 bases, J lost 0 bases, and 4 bases stayed unmatched. CDR1 MDHEN and CDR2 SYDVKM come from the germline V gene.

The chain combines TRBV28 with TRBJ1-2, with TRBD1 as a possible D gene (6 bases). Trimming removed 6 bases at V and 6 bases at J, with 26 bases between. CDR1 is MDHEN, CDR2 SYDVKM, per germline. This CDR3 has 17 residues. CDR3 sequence (DNA): TGTGCCAGCAGCCCTCCCCCGGCTGGACAGTTGGTCGATGGCTACACCTTC. This gives the protein CASSPPPAGQLVDGYTF.

As for this clone: At one boundary the junction diverges from the germline segment, which might be a read error. The chain joins TRBV6-1 to TRBJ2-3; 8 bases are shared with TRBD1. This CDR3 is 15 amino acids long. Germline-derived CDR1 and CDR2 are MNHNS and SASEGT. The chain's CDR3 is CASRETGVGTDTQYF. CDR3 DNA: TGTGCCAGCCGTGAGACAGGGGTCGGCACAGATACGCAGTATTTT.

The V and J genes are TRBV29-1 and TRBJ1-2, with a weak D call TRBD1 (6 bases). Deletions cut 5 bases from V and 6 bases from J, with 16 bases between. Germline assignment: CDR1 SQVTM and CDR2 ANQGSEA. The CDR3 sequence is 13 residues long. The DNA for the CDR3 is TGCAGCGTTACCTGGACAGTTAGGGATGGCTACACCTTC. Translated, it gives CSVTWTVRDGYTF.

This sequence joins TRBV7-2 and TRBJ1-5; D might be TRBD1 (5 bases). The CDR3 consists of 16 residues. Germline V gene lookup returns CDR1 SGHTA and CDR2 FQGNSA. With 3 bases removed from V and 0 bases from J, the gap between germline ends came to 12 bases. CDR3 sequence reads: CASSFDRIDSNQPQHF. The CDR3, as DNA: TGTGCCAGCAGCTTCGACAGAATTGATAGCAATCAGCCCCAGCATTTT.

This rearrangement joins TRBV28 to TRBJ1-5; 7 bases agree with TRBD1. Germline assignment: CDR1 MDHEN and CDR2 SYDVKM. The CDR3 contains 18 residues. V was clipped by 1 base and J by 0 bases; unmatched bases: 9. The CDR3 coding sequence is TGTGCCAGCAGTTTATATATGACAGGGCAGATTAGCAATCAGCCCCAGCATTTT. This translates into CASSLYMTGQISNQPQHF.

This sequence joins TRBV4-1 and TRBJ2-3; TRBD1 matches at 8 bases. V dropped 4 bases and J dropped 0; count of bases not matched to a gene: 12. Germline lookup yields CDR1 MGHRA and CDR2 YSYEKL. There are 18 residues in the CDR3. CDR3 in DNA: TGCGCCAGCAGCCCCGACAGGGGTGCACCGACTAGCACAGATACGCAGTATTTT. The encoded protein is CASSPDRGAPTSTDTQYF.

The rearrangement links TRBV27 to TRBJ1-1, with D possibly matching TRBD1 (6 bases). This CDR3 contains 11 residues. Germline assignment: CDR1 MNHEY and CDR2 SMNVEV (reference sequence). V gave up 7 bases and J gave up 9 bases, with 12 bases separating them. The CDR3 protein is CASIRDNKAFF. CDR3 in DNA: TGTGCCAGCATCCGGGACAACAAAGCTTTCTTT.